The rows below give T cell receptor beta chains drawn from one sample of a study of blood T cell repertoires in COVID-19. Sequencing used immunoSEQ multiplex PCR; TCRdb keeps in-frame clones, though not all of them. The repertoire includes more than 300,000 clones, about 90% of them detected once, and roughly 6.5% sits in the top ten. The specimen was peripheral blood. The receptors stem from a man between 18 and 29 years old who had recovered from COVID-19. Both conserved end residues are trimmed from each CDR3. The order of the fields is V gene, J gene, CDR3 protein.

>TRBV7-3|TRBJ1-1
ASSPTGQAEGWATEAF
>TRBV24-1|TRBJ2-3
ATSDYRTDTQY
>TRBV29-1|TRBJ2-2
SGRDRVAGELF
>TRBV7-7|TRBJ2-5
ASSLGLAGGQETQY
>TRBV2|TRBJ2-3
ASSLRSTDTQY
>TRBV2|TRBJ1-2
ASSEGSGALYT
>TRBV29-1|TRBJ2-5
SVDTGGETQY
>TRBV10-1|TRBJ2-3
ASIIRLDPCTDTQY
>TRBV9|TRBJ1-2
ASSDTGFSNGYT
>TRBV5-4|TRBJ1-2
ASSFIGQGRGYGYT
>TRBV27|TRBJ2-7
ASSLAVAGGRTYEQY
>TRBV15|TRBJ1-2
ATSGLGGYT
>TRBV21-1|TRBJ2-1
ASSKPLPAGGPRSYNEQF
>TRBV10-3|TRBJ1-1
AITRGADLNTEAF
>TRBV27|TRBJ1-2
ASSLDRGSNYGYT
>TRBV6-2/TRBV6-3|TRBJ1-4
ASSNGNTNEKLF
>TRBV27|TRBJ1-2
ASSLDSGNGYGYT
>TRBV6-5|TRBJ1-1
ASRDRAMENTEAF
>TRBV10-1|TRBJ2-7
ASSDRKLAVRYEQY
>TRBV9|TRBJ1-1
ASSVGPNTEAF
>TRBV27|TRBJ1-1
ASSSPGTRNTEAF
>TRBV4-2|TRBJ2-5
ASSPHDRGSQETQY
>TRBV15|TRBJ2-3
ATSGSGRVDTQY
>TRBV9|TRBJ2-2
ASSVEGGGRTGELF
>TRBV7-2|TRBJ2-5
ASSLRDRQETQY
>TRBV9|TRBJ2-3
ASSPRATGAPWGQY
>TRBV3-1/TRBV3-2|TRBJ1-5
ASSQDRNQPQH
>TRBV14|TRBJ1-2
ASSQEDRADYGYT
>TRBV10-3|TRBJ1-1
AISEPKWRAF
>TRBV6-1|TRBJ2-2
ASSEFWDRETNTGELF
>TRBV18|TRBJ2-2
ASSLGTSFGELF
>TRBV2|TRBJ1-2
ASREEDPGGQT
>TRBV4-1|TRBJ2-2
ASSQGDRNTGELF
>TRBV6-4|TRBJ1-2
ASSGTQGADGYT
>TRBV2|TRBJ1-2
ASSEKRGFTYGYT
>TRBV30|TRBJ1-4
AWERQGEKLF
>TRBV11-3|TRBJ2-5
ASSLGAAQETQY
>TRBV7-3|TRBJ2-2
ASSFAGLGGELF
>TRBV12-3/TRBV12-4|TRBJ1-2
ASRITGGYGYT
>TRBV5-1|TRBJ2-1
ASSLGPSGADNEQF
>TRBV19|TRBJ1-2
ASSTGTGSRGYGYT
>TRBV12-3/TRBV12-4|TRBJ1-1
ASRSTGNTEAF
>TRBV19|TRBJ1-1
ASSLGQATEAF
>TRBV19|TRBJ2-1
ATWAGGPNEQF
>TRBV4-3|TRBJ2-1
ASSVGGTATYNEQF
>TRBV7-3|TRBJ1-1
ASSMGQDEVAF
>TRBV19|TRBJ1-6
ASSVRQGGSNSPLH
>TRBV19|TRBJ1-4
ASSIEPEAGLSEKLF
>TRBV13|TRBJ2-1
ASSTGLAANNEQF
>TRBV7-8|TRBJ2-3
ASSLSGSHPTQY
>TRBV5-8|TRBJ2-1
ASSWGQGPYNEQF